Presented here are 9 T cell receptor beta chains from one specimen sequenced in a study of T cells in localized non-small cell lung cancer (TCRdb year 2020). The method behind the library was the immunoSEQ multiplex PCR assay. TCRdb carries this immuneACCESS record with in-frame sequences only. Its versions omit some clonotypes, under half of them owing to an unresolved V gene in the studies checked, with the rest unexplained. For this sample the table gives 35,000 to 45,000 clones, of which roughly 82% were detected only once. In total, the top ten clones hold approximately 15% of the sample. The sample here was peripheral blood, taken before any cancer treatment. The origin of the receptors is a male donor at least 60 years old with stage III squamous cell lung carcinoma.

The rearrangement joins TRBV6-6 to TRBJ2-6; 7 bases fit TRBD1. The CDR3 sequence is 15 residues long. CDR1 is MNHNY and CDR2 is SVGAGI in the germline V gene (reference sequence). The ends lost 4 bases at V and 2 bases at J; junction bases unmatched: 2. This chain's CDR3 is CASSSTGTGANVLTF. The CDR3 bases are TGTGCCAGCAGTTCGACAGGGACTGGGGCCAACGTCCTGACTTTC.

The rearrangement joins TRBV6-1 to TRBJ2-1; D is unresolved. The CDR3 is made up of 11 amino acids. The germline V gene encodes CDR1 MNHNS and CDR2 SASEGT. The V and J ends lost 5 bases and 8 bases respectively, with 7 bases between them. Here the CDR3 reads CASSSGHEQFF. Written as DNA, the CDR3 is TGTGCCAGCAGTTCAGGCCATGAGCAGTTCTTC.

The rearrangement links TRBV10-1 to TRBJ1-2; D unresolved. There are 13 residues in the CDR3. Deletions cut 1 base from V and 7 bases from J, with 10 bases between. Germline V gene lookup returns CDR1 WNHNN and CDR2 SYGVQD (reference sequence). CDR3: CASSELRTSGYTF. The DNA for the CDR3 is TGCGCCAGCAGTGAGTTAAGGACGAGTGGCTACACCTTC.

A few counts support this clone. The chain has TRBV7-9 and TRBJ1-4, with 9 bases identical to TRBD1. The germline CDR1 and CDR2 sequences are SEHNR and FQNEAQ (reference sequence). The CDR3 is made up of 15 amino acids. Trimming removed 1 base from V and 7 bases from J; junction bases left unmatched: 4. The CDR3 sequence is CASSLGGTGTEKLFF. The CDR3 DNA is TGTGCCAGCAGCTTAGGTGGGACAGGGACTGAAAAACTGTTTTTT.

The chain links TRBV29-1 to TRBJ1-1; 7 bases align to TRBD1. Looked up from germline, CDR1 is SQVTM and CDR2 is ANQGSEA. This CDR3 contains 16 residues. J lost 1 base, V lost 5 bases, and 13 bases had no gene match. The CDR3 protein is CSVKWTPGQTNTEAFF. As DNA, the CDR3 is TGCAGCGTTAAATGGACCCCGGGACAGACGAACACTGAAGCTTTCTTT.

This CDR3 is CSVEQVGVNTEAFF. The CDR3 region has the DNA TGCAGCGTTGAACAGGTAGGAGTGAACACTGAAGCTTTCTTT. The chain couples TRBV29-1 to TRBJ1-1; no firm D call. This CDR3 region has 14 residues. Per the germline V gene, CDR1 is SQVTM and CDR2 is ANQGSEA. The V and J ends lost 2 bases and 0 bases respectively, with 10 bases between them.

This clone is deemed medium-sized (0.01 to 0.1%). The chain links TRBV5-1 to TRBJ1-1; the D is unclear. The V gene lost 4 bases and the J gene lost 2 bases, with 12 bases spanning the gap. CDR3 length: 14 residues. Germline assignment: CDR1 SGHRS and CDR2 YFSETQ. The CDR3 region has the DNA TGCGCCAGCAGCCCCCAGACGGCTAACACTGAAGCTTTCTTT. Amino acid sequence: CASSPQTANTEAFF.

This clone was counted a single time. The chain joins TRBV5-1 to TRBJ1-3; D gene ambiguous. The CDR3 is 15 amino acids. From germline, CDR1 is SGHRS and CDR2 YFSETQ. V was shortened by 2 bases and J by 0 bases, with 9 bases between the two germline ends. CDR3: CASSFSGVSGNTIYF. The CDR3 nucleotides read TGCGCCAGCAGCTTCTCAGGAGTCTCTGGAAACACCATATATTTT.

The chain joins TRBV7-9 to TRBJ1-3; D remains ambiguous. Germline V gives CDR1 SEHNR, CDR2 FQNEAQ (reference sequence). The CDR3 sequence is 13 residues long. Deletions cut 1 base from V and 5 bases from J, with 6 bases between. The CDR3 DNA follows: TGTGCCAGCAGCTTAGACAGCCGAAACACCATATATTTT. It specifies CASSLDSRNTIYF.